Presented here are 9 T cell receptor beta chains from one specimen sequenced in a study of patients and donors after allogeneic stem cell transplantation. TCRdb independently ran MiXCR on the RT-PCR reads; one entry per CDR3 protein. This repertoire shows a few hundred thousand distinct CDR3 sequences, 38% found once; its top ten account for 9.5% to 13%. The specimen was blood, either unsorted or a sorted T cell fraction (not recorded which). These receptors were taken from a human donor who was either an allogeneic HSCT recipient or a stem cell or donor lymphocyte infusion donor (not recorded which). It is not recorded whose cells these are; they may come from a transplant donor.

The chain combines TRBV20-1 with TRBJ1-5; D call uncertain. The CDR3 covers 15 residues. Germline V gives CDR1 DFQATT, CDR2 SNEGSKA (reference sequence). The ends were cut back, 0 bases at V and 4 bases at J, with 13 bases in the middle. Written as DNA, the CDR3 is TGCAGTGCTAGAGATCGAAGGTCGGCTAATCAGCCCCAGCATTTT. Amino acid sequence: CSARDRRSANQPQHF.

This clonotype was counted between two and nine times. The chain couples TRBV7-8 to TRBJ2-5, with D maybe TRBD1 (5 bases). The CDR3 totals 14 residues. The ends were cut back, 2 bases at V and 4 bases at J, with 11 bases in the middle. Germline CDR1 reads SGHVS; CDR2 reads FQNEAQ. This chain's CDR3 is CASSLRGNGETQYF. The CDR3 DNA reads as TGTGCCAGCAGCTTAAGGGGCAACGGAGAGACCCAGTACTTC.

The chain combines TRBV4-3 with TRBJ2-2, with D possibly being TRBD1 (5 bases). The germline CDR1 and CDR2 sequences are LGHNA and YSLEER. This CDR3 contains 15 residues. V lost 2 bases to trimming and J lost 2 bases, with 9 bases between them. The DNA for the CDR3 is TGCGCCAGCAGCCAACGGACAACAAACACCGGGGAGCTGTTTTTT. Its protein product is CASSQRTTNTGELFF.

This clonotype came up a few times. The V call is TRBV5-6, the J call TRBJ2-2; D not certain. Trimming took off 2 bases at V and 4 bases at J, with 6 bases between the two ends. Germline V gene data show CDR1 as SGHDT and CDR2 as YYEEEE. This CDR3 has 13 amino acids. This chain's CDR3 is CASSFHTTGELFF. The CDR3 DNA is TGTGCCAGCAGCTTCCACACCACCGGGGAGCTGTTTTTT.

CDR3 residues: CASSKGDTEAFF. CDR3 sequence (DNA): TGCGCCAGCAGTAAGGGGGATACTGAAGCTTTCTTT. The chain couples TRBV4-1 to TRBJ1-1; perhaps TRBD1 as D (6 bases). Germline CDR1 is MGHRA and CDR2 is YSYEKL. The CDR3 has 12 residues. The germline V and J ends were trimmed by 6 bases and 5 bases, with 10 bases remaining between them.

The chain couples TRBV20-1 to TRBJ1-2, with D uncertain. The CDR3 extends over 13 amino acids. The germline CDR1 and CDR2 sequences are DFQATT and SNEGSKA (reference sequence). Trimming stripped 0 bases from V and 7 bases from J, with 12 bases between. The CDR3 sequence is CSARDSGLIGYTF. The CDR3 nucleotides read TGCAGTGCTAGAGATTCCGGGCTCATTGGCTACACCTTC.

The chain is built from TRBV4-1 and TRBJ2-1, with 7 positions matching TRBD2. The CDR3 spans 15 residues. The germline V gene has CDR1 MGHRA and CDR2 YSYEKL. With 4 bases clipped from V and 7 bases from J, the junction kept 10 bases outside the gene matches. Here the CDR3 DNA reads TGCGCCAGCAGCCCCACTGGCGGGGGAAGAAATGAGCAGTTCTTC. Its protein product is CASSPTGGGRNEQFF.

This clonotype has only a few counts. This sequence joins TRBV20-1 and TRBJ2-7, with D maybe TRBD1 (5 bases). The CDR3 contains 15 residues. Germline assignment: CDR1 DFQATT and CDR2 SNEGSKA (reference sequence). V shed 3 bases and J shed 6 bases, with 21 bases lying between them. Here the CDR3 reads CSASPLQGPSGEQYF. The CDR3 region has the DNA TGCAGTGCTAGTCCCCTCCAGGGTCCCTCCGGCGAGCAGTACTTC.

This chain links TRBV9 with TRBJ2-3, with D hard to call. The germline CDR1 and CDR2 sequences are SGDLS and YYNGEE. Trimming cost V 2 bases and J 4 bases, with 11 bases left between them. The CDR3 contains 14 residues. The CDR3 coding sequence is TGTGCCAGCAGCGTGACTGACGGACCAGATACGCAGTATTTT. It translates to CASSVTDGPDTQYF.